These 16 T cell receptor beta chains share one sample of origin, sequenced in a study of blood T cell repertoires in COVID-19. Here immunoSEQ multiplex PCR was the method, and the copy in TCRdb shows in-frame clones only, minus some. The repertoire includes fewer than 400,000 clones, about 85% of them detected once, and 1.5% to 2% sits in the top ten. The sample comprised PBMCs or T cells enriched from blood (not recorded which). These receptors all stem from a woman in her thirties who had been exposed to COVID-19.

The chain uses TRBV9 and TRBJ2-7; 12 nucleotides align to TRBD1. V was clipped by 4 bases and J by 6 bases; unmatched bases: 5. Germline-derived CDR1 and CDR2 are SGDLS and YYNGEE. This CDR3 comprises 14 residues. CDR3 amino acids: CASSSGTGGGEQYF. The DNA for the CDR3 is TGTGCCAGCAGCTCAGGGACAGGGGGCGGCGAGCAGTACTTC.

The J gene is TRBJ2-3, the V gene TRBV24-1, with D perhaps matching TRBD1 (6 bases). The germline V gene encodes CDR1 KGHDR and CDR2 SFDVKD. Trimming shortened V by 4 bases and J by 0 bases, and 16 bases separated the two germline ends. This CDR3 has 17 amino acids. Here the CDR3 reads CATSEGRQATSTDTQYF. CDR3 in DNA: TGTGCCACCAGTGAGGGCCGACAGGCCACTAGCACAGATACGCAGTATTTT.

The chain carries TRBV6-5 and TRBJ1-6; 7 bases match TRBD1. The V gene end was trimmed by 4 bases and the J gene end by 9 bases; junction bases not matched to a gene: 6. There are 14 residues in the CDR3. Germline V CDR1 and CDR2: MNHEY, SVGAGI. The CDR3 coding sequence is TGTGCCAGCAGTTCACGACAGGGTGGTTCACCCCTCCACTTT. Its protein is CASSSRQGGSPLHF.

The V call is TRBV28, the J call TRBJ2-7, with TRBD1 matching 9 bases. Trimming at V came to 3 bases and at J to 3 bases, leaving 6 bases not matched to a gene. The CDR3 length is 15 residues. Germline values: CDR1 MDHEN, CDR2 SYDVKM. In DNA form, the CDR3 reads TGTGCCAGCAGTTTTCGCGGGACAGGGTACTACGAGCAGTACTTC. Protein sequence: CASSFRGTGYYEQYF.

This chain links TRBV5-4 with TRBJ1-2; tentative D call: TRBD1 (5 bases). V lost 6 bases to trimming and J lost 2 bases, with 14 bases between them. This CDR3 is 14 amino acids long. Germline V gives CDR1 SGHNT, CDR2 YYREEE (reference sequence). CDR3 protein: CASTRQTTNYGYTF. In nucleotides, the CDR3 is TGTGCCAGCACACGACAGACAACCAACTATGGCTACACCTTC.

The gene calls are TRBV2 and TRBJ2-7, with TRBD2 identical over 9 bases. CDR3 length: 14 residues. Germline trimming cut 7 bases from V and 0 bases from J; bases unmatched to any gene: 4. Germline V gene data show CDR1 as SNHLY and CDR2 as FYNNEI. The CDR3 nucleotides are TGTGCCAGCAACCTAGCGGGGAGCTCCTACGAGCAGTACTTC. Translated, it gives CASNLAGSSYEQYF.

This chain uses TRBV10-2 with TRBJ2-1; 7 nucleotides match TRBD1. Trimming took 7 bases from V and 5 from J; bases not matched to a gene: 5. The CDR3 spans 13 residues. Per germline, CDR1 WSHSY and CDR2 SAAADI. CDR3 bases: TGCGCCAGCAAGGGGGCTTCAAACAATGAGCAGTTCTTC. Amino acid sequence: CASKGASNNEQFF.

The CDR3 loop reads CASSLSRDSYEQYF. In DNA, the CDR3 is TGTGCCAGCAGTTTATCACGAGACTCCTACGAGCAGTACTTC. The rearrangement links TRBV27 to TRBJ2-7; D is unclear. There are 14 residues in the CDR3. Germline CDR1 is MNHEY and CDR2 is SMNVEV (reference sequence). V shed 0 bases and J shed 0 bases, with 6 bases lying between them.

The chain uses TRBV9 and TRBJ2-3; 8 nucleotides line up with TRBD2. The CDR3 consists of 16 residues. The J segment lost 3 bases and the V segment lost 2 bases, leaving 8 bases of the junction unmatched. The germline V gene has CDR1 SGDLS and CDR2 YYNGEE. The CDR3 DNA sequence: TGTGCCAGCAGCGTGCTTTTCGGGGGGGAGACAGATACGCAGTATTTT. Translating it yields CASSVLFGGETDTQYF.

The genes are TRBV7-9 and TRBJ1-2; D is perhaps TRBD1 (5 bases). CDR1 SEHNR and CDR2 FQNEAQ come from the germline V gene (reference sequence). The germline V and J ends were trimmed by 5 bases and 7 bases, with 14 bases remaining between them. This CDR3 is 13 amino acids long. The CDR3, as DNA: TGTGCCAGCAGCCCTGCGGGGGAGGGTGGCTACACCTTC. This translates into CASSPAGEGGYTF.

The chain is built from TRBV7-9 and TRBJ2-5, with TRBD1 matching over 8 bases. The V gene end was trimmed by 2 bases and the J gene end by 4 bases; junction bases not matched to a gene: 9. The CDR3 contains 16 residues. CDR1 and CDR2 (germline): SEHNR, FQNEAQ (reference sequence). CDR3 in DNA: TGTGCCAGCAGCTTAAGGACAGGGAGGAAGGGAGAGACCCAGTACTTC. It is translated as CASSLRTGRKGETQYF.

The rearrangement links TRBV7-2 to TRBJ2-1, with TRBD2 matching over 12 bases. Germline loops: CDR1 SGHTA, CDR2 FQGNSA. V was pared by 8 bases and J by 8 bases, with 7 bases of the junction left unmatched. CDR3 length: 14 residues. The CDR3 region is CASLGLAGRDEQFF. The CDR3 coding sequence is TGTGCCAGCCTTGGACTAGCGGGAAGGGATGAGCAGTTCTTC.

The J gene is TRBJ1-5, the V gene TRBV19, with D hard to call. Trimming stripped 11 bases from V and 3 bases from J, with 11 bases between. This CDR3 is built from 12 residues. Looked up from germline, CDR1 is LNHDA and CDR2 is SQIVND (reference sequence). CDR3 nucleotides: TGTGCCTCCCAGGATCCCAATCAGCCCCAGCATTTT. Encoded protein: CASQDPNQPQHF.

The chain couples TRBV5-1 to TRBJ2-5, with 11 bases lining up with TRBD2. V trimming: 3 bases; J trimming: 4 bases; junction bases outside the gene matches: 8. The CDR3 consists of 16 residues. Looked up from germline, CDR1 is SGHRS and CDR2 is YFSETQ. The CDR3 spells CASSYRTGLAGETQYF. In nucleotides, the CDR3 is TGCGCCAGCAGCTACCGCACAGGACTAGCGGGAGAGACCCAGTACTTC.

This clone appeared once. V usage is TRBV19 and J usage is TRBJ1-1, with D uncertain. CDR3 length: 12 amino acids. The V and J ends lost 3 bases and 5 bases respectively, with 7 bases between them. Germline CDR1 and CDR2: LNHDA and SQIVND (reference sequence). The DNA of the CDR3 is TGTGCCAGTAGTATTTCGAGAACTGAAGCTTTCTTT. Residues: CASSISRTEAFF. The full variable domain, completed using reference TRBV19 and TRBJ1-1, is DGGITQSPKYLFRKEGQNVTLSCEQNLNHDAMYWYRQDPGQGLRLIYYSQIVNDFQKGDIAEGYSVSREKKESFPLTVTSAQKNPTAFYLCASSISRTEAFFGQGTRLTVV.

The genes are TRBV28 and TRBJ1-5; D is ambiguous. CDR3 length: 13 amino acids. Trimming took off 5 bases at V and 3 bases at J, with 8 bases between the two ends. Germline loops: CDR1 MDHEN, CDR2 SYDVKM. The CDR3 coding sequence is TGTGCCAGCAGTGTACTCCACAATCAGCCCCAGCATTTT. Encoded protein: CASSVLHNQPQHF.